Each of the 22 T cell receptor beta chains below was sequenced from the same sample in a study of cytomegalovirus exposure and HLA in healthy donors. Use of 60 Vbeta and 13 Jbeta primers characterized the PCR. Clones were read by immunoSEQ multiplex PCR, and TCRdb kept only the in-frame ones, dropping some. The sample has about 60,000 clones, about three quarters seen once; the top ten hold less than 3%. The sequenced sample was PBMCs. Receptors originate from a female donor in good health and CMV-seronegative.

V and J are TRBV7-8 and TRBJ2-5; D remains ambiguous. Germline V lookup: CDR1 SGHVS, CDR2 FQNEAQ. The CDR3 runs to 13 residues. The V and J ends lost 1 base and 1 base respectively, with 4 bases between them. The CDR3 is CASSLGLQETQYF. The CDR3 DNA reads TGTGCCAGCAGCTTAGGACTCCAAGAGACCCAGTACTTC.

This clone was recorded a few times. CDR3 in DNA: TGTGCCAGTGGATATCCCAGGGGCCTAGGGGAGACCCAGTACTTC. This encodes CASGYPRGLGETQYF. The chain carries TRBV19 and TRBJ2-5, with D maybe TRBD1 (6 bases). V gave up 8 bases and J gave up 5 bases, with 21 bases separating them. Germline loops: CDR1 LNHDA, CDR2 SQIVND (reference sequence). The CDR3 extends over 15 amino acids.

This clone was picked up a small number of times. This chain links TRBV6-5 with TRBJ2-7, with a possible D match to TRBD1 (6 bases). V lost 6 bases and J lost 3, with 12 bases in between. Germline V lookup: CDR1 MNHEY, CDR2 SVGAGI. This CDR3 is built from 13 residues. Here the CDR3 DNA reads TGTGCCAGCAGAGCAGGGGTGGGCTACGAGCAGTACTTC. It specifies CASRAGVGYEQYF.

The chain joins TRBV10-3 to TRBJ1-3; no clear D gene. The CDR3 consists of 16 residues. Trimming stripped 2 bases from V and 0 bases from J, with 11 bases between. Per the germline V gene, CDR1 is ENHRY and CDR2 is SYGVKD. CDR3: CAISEPSTGSGNTIYF. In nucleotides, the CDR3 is TGTGCCATCAGTGAGCCCTCGACTGGCTCTGGAAACACCATATATTTT.

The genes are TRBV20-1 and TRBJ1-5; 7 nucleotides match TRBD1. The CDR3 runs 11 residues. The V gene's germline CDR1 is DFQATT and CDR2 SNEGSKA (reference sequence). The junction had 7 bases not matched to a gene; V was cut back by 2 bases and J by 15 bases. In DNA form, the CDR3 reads TGCAGTGCTAGAATACAGGGGTTGGTGCATTTT. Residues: CSARIQGLVHF.

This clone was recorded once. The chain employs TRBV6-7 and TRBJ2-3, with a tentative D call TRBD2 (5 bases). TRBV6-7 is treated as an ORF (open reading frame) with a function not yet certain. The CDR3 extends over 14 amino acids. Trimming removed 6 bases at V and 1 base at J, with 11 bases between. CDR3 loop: CASSPGKCTDTQYF. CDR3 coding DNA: TGTGCCAGCAGCCCGGGAAAATGCACAGATACGCAGTATTTT.

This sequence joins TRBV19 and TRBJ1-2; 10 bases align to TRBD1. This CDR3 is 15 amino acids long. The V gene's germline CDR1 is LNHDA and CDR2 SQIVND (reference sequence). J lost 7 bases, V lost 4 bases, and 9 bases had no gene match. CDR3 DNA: TGTGCCAGTAGTAGAGAGACAGGGGGCGGCGTTGGCTACACCTTC. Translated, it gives CASSRETGGGVGYTF.

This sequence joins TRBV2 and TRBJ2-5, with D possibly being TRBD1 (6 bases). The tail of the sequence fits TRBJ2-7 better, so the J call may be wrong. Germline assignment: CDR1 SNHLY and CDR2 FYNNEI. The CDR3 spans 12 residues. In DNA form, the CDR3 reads TGTGCCAGCAGTCTCGAGGGGGACGAGCAGTACTTC. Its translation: CASSLEGDEQYF.

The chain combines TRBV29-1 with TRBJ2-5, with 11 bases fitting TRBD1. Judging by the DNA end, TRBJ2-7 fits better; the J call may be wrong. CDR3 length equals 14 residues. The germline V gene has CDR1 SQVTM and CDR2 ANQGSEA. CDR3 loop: CSVEYGQGAYEQYF. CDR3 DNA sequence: TGCAGCGTTGAATATGGACAGGGGGCGTACGAGCAGTACTTC.

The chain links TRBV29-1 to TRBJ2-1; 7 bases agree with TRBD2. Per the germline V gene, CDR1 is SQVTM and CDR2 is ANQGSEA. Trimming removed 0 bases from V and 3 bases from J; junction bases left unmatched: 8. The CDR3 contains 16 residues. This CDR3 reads CSVEDMLADYYNEQFF. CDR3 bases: TGCAGCGTTGAAGATATGCTAGCGGATTACTACAATGAGCAGTTCTTC.

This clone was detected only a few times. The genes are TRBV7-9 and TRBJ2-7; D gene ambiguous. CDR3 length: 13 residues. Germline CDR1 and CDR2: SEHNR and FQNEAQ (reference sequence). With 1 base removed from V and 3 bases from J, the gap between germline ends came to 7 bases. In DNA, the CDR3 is TGTGCCAGCAGCTTAGGACAATTCTACGAGCAGTACTTC. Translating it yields CASSLGQFYEQYF.

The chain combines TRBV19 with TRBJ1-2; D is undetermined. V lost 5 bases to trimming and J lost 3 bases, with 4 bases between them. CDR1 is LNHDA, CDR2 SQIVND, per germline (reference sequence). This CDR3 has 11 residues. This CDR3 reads CASSVYYGYTF. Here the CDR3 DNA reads TGTGCCAGTAGTGTCTACTATGGCTACACCTTC.

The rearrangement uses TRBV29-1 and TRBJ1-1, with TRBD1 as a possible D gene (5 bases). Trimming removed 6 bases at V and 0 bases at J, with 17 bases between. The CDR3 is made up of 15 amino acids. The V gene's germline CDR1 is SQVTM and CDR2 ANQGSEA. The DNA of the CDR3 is TGCAGCGTCCGAACGCAGGGTACCCTGAACACTGAAGCTTTCTTT. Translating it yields CSVRTQGTLNTEAFF.

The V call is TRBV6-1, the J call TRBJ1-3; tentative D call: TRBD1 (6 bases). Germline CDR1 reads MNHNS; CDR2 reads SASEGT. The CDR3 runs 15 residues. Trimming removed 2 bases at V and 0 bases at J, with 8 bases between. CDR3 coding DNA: TGTGCCAGCAGTGAAACAGGGACCTCTGGAAACACCATATATTTT. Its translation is CASSETGTSGNTIYF.

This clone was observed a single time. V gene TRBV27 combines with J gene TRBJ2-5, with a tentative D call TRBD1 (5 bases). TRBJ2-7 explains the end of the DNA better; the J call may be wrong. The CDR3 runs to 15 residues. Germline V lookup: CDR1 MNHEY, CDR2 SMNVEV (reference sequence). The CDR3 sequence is CASSSRERSSYEQYF. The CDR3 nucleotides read TGTGCCAGCAGTTCCAGGGAAAGGAGCTCCTACGAGCAGTACTTC.

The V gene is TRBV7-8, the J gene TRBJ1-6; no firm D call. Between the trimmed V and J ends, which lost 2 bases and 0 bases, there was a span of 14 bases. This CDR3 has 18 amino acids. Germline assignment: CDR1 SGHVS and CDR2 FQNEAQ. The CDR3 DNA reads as TGTGCCAGCAGCTTATTCGGGGTTACCCTCTCCTATAATTCACCCCTCCACTTT. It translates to CASSLFGVTLSYNSPLHF.

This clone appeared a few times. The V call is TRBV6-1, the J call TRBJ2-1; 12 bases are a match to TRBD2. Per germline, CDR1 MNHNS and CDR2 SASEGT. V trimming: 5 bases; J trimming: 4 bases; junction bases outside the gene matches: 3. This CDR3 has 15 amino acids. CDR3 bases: TGTGCCAGCAGTCCAACTAGCGGGGGGTACAATGAGCAGTTCTTC. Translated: CASSPTSGGYNEQFF.

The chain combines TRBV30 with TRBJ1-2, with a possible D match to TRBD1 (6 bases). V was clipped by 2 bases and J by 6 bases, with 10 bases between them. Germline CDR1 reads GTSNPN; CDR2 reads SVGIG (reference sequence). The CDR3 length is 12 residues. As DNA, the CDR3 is TGTGCCTGGAGTACAGGGTTGAATGGCTACACCTTC. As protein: CAWSTGLNGYTF.

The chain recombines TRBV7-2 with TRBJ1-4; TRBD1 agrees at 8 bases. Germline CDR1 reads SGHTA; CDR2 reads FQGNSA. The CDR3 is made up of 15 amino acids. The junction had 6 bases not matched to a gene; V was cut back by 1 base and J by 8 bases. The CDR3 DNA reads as TGTGCCAGCAGCTTAGGGGGACAGGTGATGGAAAAACTGTTTTTT. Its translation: CASSLGGQVMEKLFF.

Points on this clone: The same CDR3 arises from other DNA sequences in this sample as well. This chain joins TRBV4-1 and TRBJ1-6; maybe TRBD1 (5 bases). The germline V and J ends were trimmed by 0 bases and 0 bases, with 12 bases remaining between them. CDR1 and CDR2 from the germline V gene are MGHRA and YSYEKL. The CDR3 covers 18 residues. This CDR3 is CASSQDAGVSSYNSPLHF. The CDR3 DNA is TGCGCCAGCAGCCAAGATGCGGGGGTGAGCTCCTATAATTCACCCCTCCACTTT.

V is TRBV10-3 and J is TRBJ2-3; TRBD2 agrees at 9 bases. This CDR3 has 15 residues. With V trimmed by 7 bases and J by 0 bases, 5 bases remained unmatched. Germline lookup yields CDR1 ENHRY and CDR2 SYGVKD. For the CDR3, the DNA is TGTGCCATCAAATGGACTAGCGAGAGCACAGATACGCAGTATTTT. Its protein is CAIKWTSESTDTQYF.

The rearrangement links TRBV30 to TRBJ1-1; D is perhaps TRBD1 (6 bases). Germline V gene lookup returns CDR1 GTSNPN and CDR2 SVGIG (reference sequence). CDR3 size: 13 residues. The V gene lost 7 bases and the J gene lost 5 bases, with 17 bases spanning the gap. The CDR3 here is CAYNREGGTEAFF. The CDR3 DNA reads TGTGCCTACAACAGGGAGGGGGGAACTGAAGCTTTCTTT.